The entry below describes one T cell receptor (beta chain). Trimming removed 3 bases from V and 2 bases from J; junction bases left unmatched: 1. This CDR3 has 15 amino acids. Germline-derived CDR1 and CDR2 are KGHSH and LQKENI. The sample comes from a study of blood T cell repertoires in COVID-19. Study-level information: COVID-19 samples from acute and convalescent phases originated in the United States, Italy and Spain. The cDNA or gDNA used as material had been derived from T cells, B-cell-depleted T cells, or PBMCs.

In the study's own analysis: Counts of nucleated cells, estimated from reference gene primer amplification, were obtained. TCRdb's copy holds only in-frame clones and misses some; the assay was immunoSEQ multiplex PCR. D and trimming were read from the DNA, whereas the V and J calls and clone size are those reported in that table. The repertoire holds some 280,000 clones, with roughly 88% as singletons. Sample: peripheral blood. This TCR was recovered from a woman in her twenties or thirties with active or convalescent COVID-19. The chain uses TRBV18 and TRBJ1-3, with TRBD1 matching over 10 bases. This chain's CDR3 is CASSPGQGPGNTIYF. The CDR3 coding sequence is TGTGCCAGCTCACCGGGACAGGGGCCTGGAAACACCATATATTTT.